This is a list of T cell receptor beta chains from one sample in a study of blood T cells in healthy people across ages. TCRdb itself ran the 5' RACE reads through MiXCR, one entry per CDR3 protein. The sample lists around 1,800,000 distinct CDR3 sequences; 39% were seen once. The sequenced material came from blood. The receptors here all came from a human donor in good health. Each CDR3 is given with its conserved first and last residue. A D gene is named only where the DNA matches it firmly. Size is stated for part of the rows, as once, few or many counts, or as a class when the clone is expanded.

TRBV7-3	-	TRBJ2-1	-	CASSLTRLPAYNEQFF	TGTGCCAGCAGCTTAACTCGGCTCCCCGCCTACAATGAGCAGTTCTTC
TRBV4-3	-	TRBJ2-1	-	CASSQPGTIYNEQFF	TGCGCCAGCAGCCAGCCCGGGACAATATACAATGAGCAGTTCTTC
TRBV15	-	TRBJ1-5	-	CATSLGREFQPQHF	TGTGCCACCAGCCTCGGTCGGGAGTTTCAGCCCCAGCATTTT
TRBV7-9	-	TRBJ2-1	-	CASRRLVNEQFF	TGTGCCAGCAGACGACTAGTCAATGAGCAGTTCTTC
TRBV4-3	many	TRBJ1-2	-	CASSPILGPYGYTF	TGCGCCAGCAGCCCAATCCTCGGACCCTATGGCTACACCTTC
TRBV20-1	-	TRBJ2-7	TRBD1	CSARADREPYEQYF	TGCAGTGCTAGGGCCGACAGGGAGCCCTACGAGCAGTACTTC
TRBV3-1	few	TRBJ2-1	-	CASRSTSYNEQFF	TGTGCCAGCCGTTCGACCTCCTACAATGAGCAGTTCTTC
TRBV29-1	many	TRBJ2-3	-	CSVRYTEPTDTQYF	TGCAGCGTTCGATACACAGAACCAACAGATACGCAGTATTTT
TRBV10-3	few	TRBJ2-1	TRBD1	CAISNRDRGAGEQFF	TGTGCCATCAGTAACCGGGACAGGGGTGCCGGTGAGCAGTTCTTC
TRBV6-2/TRBV6-3	-	TRBJ2-3	-	CASSYPSGPQYF	TGTGCCAGCAGTTACCCGAGCGGACCGCAGTATTTT
TRBV20-1	-	TRBJ2-3	-	CSAGVVATPDTQYF	TGCAGTGCTGGAGTGGTAGCGACCCCGGATACGCAGTATTTT
TRBV12-3/TRBV12-4	many	TRBJ1-2	TRBD1	CASTPGQGYGYTF	TGTGCCAGCACCCCGGGACAGGGGTATGGCTACACCTTC
TRBV5-1	few	TRBJ2-1	TRBD1	CASRNTGGSLNEQFF	TGCGCCAGCAGGAACACAGGGGGCAGTTTAAATGAGCAGTTCTTC
TRBV7-3	few	TRBJ2-3	TRBD2	CASSSGLAGRSDTQYF	TGTGCCAGCAGCTCCGGACTAGCGGGGAGGTCAGATACGCAGTATTTT
TRBV29-1	-	TRBJ1-2	-	CSGRDINYGYTF	TGCAGCGGCCGGGACATCAACTATGGCTACACCTTC
TRBV5-5	once	TRBJ2-1	-	CASSLLLGGGVDEQFF	TGTGCCAGCAGTTTACTATTGGGGGGCGGAGTGGATGAGCAGTTCTTC
TRBV5-5	-	TRBJ1-2	-	CASSLLVQTTNYGYTF	TGTGCCAGCAGCTTGTTAGTCCAGACAACTAACTATGGCTACACCTTC
TRBV6-5	few	TRBJ2-7	-	CASQTGTSYEQYF	TGTGCCAGCCAGACAGGGACTTCCTACGAGCAGTACTTC
TRBV6-6	-	TRBJ1-4	-	CASSFWQGTNEKLFF	TGTGCCAGCAGTTTCTGGCAGGGAACTAATGAAAAACTGTTTTTT
TRBV2	-	TRBJ2-7	-	CASTPVTQGSYEQYF	TGTGCCAGCACCCCCGTGACACAAGGCTCCTACGAGCAGTACTTC
TRBV7-2	few	TRBJ2-7	TRBD2	CASSWTTSGVNEQYF	TGTGCCAGCAGCTGGACCACTAGCGGGGTGAACGAGCAGTACTTC
TRBV29-1	many	TRBJ2-7	TRBD2	CSGLGGTHEQYF	TGCAGCGGACTGGGGGGGACCCACGAGCAGTACTTC